The rows below give T cell receptor beta chains drawn from one sample of a study of T cell repertoires in cytomegalovirus infection. Their specific antigens are unknown. TCRdb processed the reads anew with MiXCR; each CDR3 protein has one entry. The data hold approximately 990,000 distinct CDR3 sequences, with 30% to 40% observed a single time. The specimen was cultured CD8+ T cells from PBMCs, collected from culture after CMV antigen stimulation. The receptors shown here come from a human donor in good health (CMV status not recorded). Some clones in this sample may be carry-over from other donors' samples. The CDR3 runs from the conserved cysteine through the conserved F or W. Each record gives: D gene, J gene, V gene, clone size, CDR3 protein, CDR3 DNA. A D gene is named only where the DNA matches it firmly. Only some rows state a clone size, as once, few, many or a class for expanded clones.

TRBD1,TRBJ1-6,TRBV6-8,-,CASSNQGANSPLHF,TGTGCCAGCAGTAATCAGGGGGCTAATTCACCCCTCCACTTT
TRBD1,TRBJ1-2,TRBV6-2/TRBV6-3,few,CASSYRGQGNYGYTF,TGTGCCAGCAGTTACCGCGGACAGGGGAACTATGGCTACACCTTC
-,TRBJ1-5,TRBV7-9,-,CASQEGNQPQHF,TGTGCCAGCCAAGAAGGCAATCAGCCCCAGCATTTT
-,TRBJ2-7,TRBV12-5,-,CASGIPGGSYEQYF,TGTGCTAGTGGCATCCCTGGGGGGTCCTACGAGCAGTACTTC
-,TRBJ1-2,TRBV12-3/TRBV12-4,-,CASSLAPGRGNYTF,TGTGCCAGCAGTTTAGCTCCCGGCAGGGGAAACTACACCTTC
-,TRBJ2-5,TRBV5-1,few,CASSFPTGREETQYF,TGCGCCAGCAGCTTTCCGACAGGGAGGGAAGAGACCCAGTACTTC
-,TRBJ2-1,TRBV29-1,many,CSVDSVNEQFF,TGCAGCGTTGATAGCGTAAATGAGCAGTTCTTC
-,TRBJ2-2,TRBV24-1,-,CATSDLGQPYTGELFF,TGTGCCACCAGTGATTTGGGACAGCCCTACACCGGGGAGCTGTTTTTT
-,TRBJ2-3,TRBV6-5,many,CASSYRTNTYTDTQYF,TGTGCCAGCAGTTACAGGACAAACACCTACACAGATACGCAGTATTTT
TRBD1,TRBJ1-2,TRBV12-3/TRBV12-4,few,CASRFLGQIYGYTF,TGTGCCAGCAGATTTTTGGGACAGATCTATGGCTACACCTTC
-,TRBJ1-4,TRBV6-5,few,CASSYSWGSANEKLFF,TGTGCCAGCAGTTACTCTTGGGGTTCGGCTAATGAAAAACTGTTTTTT